Shown below are 18 T cell receptor beta chains from a single sample sequenced in a study of blood T cell repertoires in COVID-19 (dated by TCRdb to about 2020). Receptors were amplified or captured by the immunoSEQ multiplex PCR assay. TCRdb provides this immuneACCESS table in a form limited to in-frame rearrangements. Some clones are lacking; in checked studies, under half of them reflect an unresolved V gene, and why the rest are absent is not known. This sample gives some 100,000 clones in total; approximately 90% of them show up just once. The ten largest account for 0.97% of the sample. The sequenced sample consisted of peripheral blood. Source of these receptors: a man aged 55-75 years with acute or convalescent COVID-19.

The chain has TRBV30 and TRBJ1-4; D is ambiguous. Trimming took off 0 bases at V and 10 bases at J, with 15 bases between the two ends. Germline-derived CDR1 and CDR2 are GTSNPN and SVGIG (reference sequence). The CDR3 has 14 amino acids. CDR3 in amino acids: CAWSVLAVRGKLFF. CDR3 nucleotide sequence: TGTGCCTGGAGTGTATTGGCGGTGCGAGGAAAACTGTTTTTT.

This clone was observed a single time. J is TRBJ1-1 and V is TRBV11-2, with D tentatively TRBD1 (6 bases). V lost 2 bases to trimming and J lost 1 base, with 14 bases between them. The CDR3 totals 16 residues. The germline V gene encodes CDR1 SGHAT and CDR2 FQNNGV. CDR3 coding DNA: TGTGCCAGCAGCTTAAGGAGACAGGCGGGGAACACTGAAGCTTTCTTT. Translation: CASSLRRQAGNTEAFF. Variable domain in full (rest from reference TRBV11-2 and TRBJ1-1): EAGVAQSPRYKIIEKRQSVAFWCNPISGHATLYWYQQILGQGPKLLIQFQNNGVVDDSQLPKDRFSAERLKGVDSTLKIQPAKLEDSAVYLCASSLRRQAGNTEAFFGQGTRLTVV.

The chain uses TRBV5-1 and TRBJ2-5, with D possibly being TRBD2 (6 bases). Germline CDR1 is SGHRS and CDR2 is YFSETQ. Trimming stripped 4 bases from V and 2 bases from J, with 21 bases between. CDR3 length: 17 residues. The CDR3 DNA reads TGCGCCAGCAGCCCGGGACTCCGCGTTGGTATACAAGAGACCCAGTACTTC. Amino acid sequence: CASSPGLRVGIQETQYF.

The rearrangement uses TRBV7-3 and TRBJ2-1, with 12 bases identical to TRBD2. From germline, CDR1 is SGHTA and CDR2 FQGTGA. V lost 5 bases and J lost 8; bases outside the gene matches: 7. This CDR3 region has 15 residues. This CDR3 is CASSLRTSGIYEQFF. The CDR3, as DNA: TGTGCCAGCAGCCTTAGGACTAGCGGGATCTATGAGCAGTTCTTC.

The V and J genes are TRBV3-1 (or the pseudogene TRBV3-2) and TRBJ2-3; TRBD2 agrees at 7 bases. CDR3 length: 16 residues. From germline, CDR1 is LGHDT and CDR2 YNNKEL (reference sequence). V was clipped by 4 bases and J by 2 bases; unmatched bases: 9. The CDR3 DNA sequence: TGTGCCAGCAGCCTGTTCGGGGGGATTTCCACAGATACGCAGTATTTT. Residues: CASSLFGGISTDTQYF.

This clone was detected only once. This sequence joins TRBV5-4 and TRBJ1-2, with 11 bases matching TRBD1. Germline CDR1 is SGHNT and CDR2 is YYREEE (reference sequence). The CDR3 runs to 15 residues. Trimming at V came to 4 bases and at J to 7 bases, leaving 9 bases not matched to a gene. For the CDR3, the DNA is TGTGCCAGCAGCCTCGATGGACAGGGGGCGCTTGGCTACACCTTC. Protein: CASSLDGQGALGYTF.

CDR3 nucleotide sequence: TGTGCCAGCAGCGTAGGACAGTACATGAACACTGAAGCTTTCTTT. This sequence encodes CASSVGQYMNTEAFF. The J gene is TRBJ1-1, the V gene TRBV9; D is possibly TRBD1 (5 bases). The germline V and J ends were trimmed by 0 bases and 0 bases, with 9 bases remaining between them. There are 15 residues in the CDR3. Looked up from germline, CDR1 is SGDLS and CDR2 is YYNGEE.

The chain combines TRBV7-9 with TRBJ1-3; D gene uncertain. The germline V gene encodes CDR1 SEHNR and CDR2 FQNEAQ (reference sequence). CDR3 length equals 19 residues. V lost 4 bases to trimming and J lost 0 bases, with 22 bases between them. CDR3 DNA: TGTGCCAGCAGCTCCCCACCCGAGAGAGCGGGATACTCTGGAAACACCATATATTTT. Translated: CASSSPPERAGYSGNTIYF. The full variable domain, with the rest looked up from reference TRBV7-9 and TRBJ1-3, is DTGVSQNPRHKITKRGQNVTFRCDPISEHNRLYWYRQTLGQGPEFLTYFQNEAQLEKSRLLSDRFSAERPKGSFSTLEIQRTEQGDSAMYLCASSSPPERAGYSGNTIYFGEGSWLTVV.

This clone has only one observation. The V gene is TRBV28, the J gene TRBJ2-7; no definite D call. The CDR3 length is 14 residues. Trimming took off 3 bases at V and 0 bases at J, with 9 bases between the two ends. Germline V gene lookup returns CDR1 MDHEN and CDR2 SYDVKM. CDR3 DNA sequence: TGTGCCAGCAGTTTGGTGCCCAGCTCCTACGAGCAGTACTTC. Translating gives CASSLVPSSYEQYF. The variable domain in full, with the rest retrieved from reference TRBV28 and TRBJ2-7, is DVKVTQSSRYLVKRTGEKVFLECVQDMDHENMFWYRQDPGLGLRLIYFSYDVKMKEKGDIPEGYSVSREKKERFSLILESASTNQTSMYLCASSLVPSSYEQYFGPGTRLTVT.

The rearrangement links TRBV7-2 to TRBJ1-5; perhaps TRBD1 as D (5 bases). The CDR3 runs 14 residues. Trimming left V 2 bases short and J 7 bases short, with 12 bases between. The germline V gene encodes CDR1 SGHTA and CDR2 FQGNSA. The chain's CDR3 is CASSLIGREQPQHF. The CDR3 coding sequence is TGTGCCAGCAGCTTAATAGGCAGGGAACAGCCCCAGCATTTT.

The chain recombines TRBV5-1 with TRBJ1-1, with D possibly matching TRBD1 (6 bases). The CDR3 runs 14 residues. With 6 bases removed from V and 1 base from J, the gap between germline ends came to 13 bases. Germline-derived CDR1 and CDR2 are SGHRS and YFSETQ. The CDR3 loop reads CASTPGHSNTEAFF. CDR3 nucleotides: TGCGCCAGCACCCCGGGACACTCGAACACTGAAGCTTTCTTT. Together with reference TRBV5-1 and TRBJ1-1, the CDR3 gives the full variable domain: KAGVTQTPRYLIKTRGQQVTLSCSPISGHRSVSWYQQTPGQGLQFLFEYFSETQRNKGNFPGRFSGRQFSNSRSEMNVSTLELGDSALYLCASTPGHSNTEAFFGQGTRLTVV.

This clone was seen just once. Other DNA sequences in this sample translate to the same CDR3. The CDR3 here is CASSQGLGGPYNEQFF. CDR3 nucleotide sequence: TGTGCCAGCAGCCAAGGTTTGGGCGGGCCCTACAATGAGCAGTTCTTC. The chain couples TRBV14 to TRBJ2-1; D may be TRBD2 (5 bases). Germline V CDR1 and CDR2: SGHDN, FVKESK. This CDR3 is built from 16 residues. The V gene lost 1 base and the J gene lost 2 bases, with 12 bases spanning the gap.

The genes are TRBV30 and TRBJ2-7; tentative D call: TRBD2 (5 bases). Trimming took off 1 base at V and 3 bases at J, with 7 bases between the two ends. Germline V gives CDR1 GTSNPN, CDR2 SVGIG (reference sequence). The CDR3 totals 12 residues. Here the CDR3 reads CAWSGGVYEQYF. Written as DNA, the CDR3 is TGTGCCTGGAGTGGGGGAGTCTACGAGCAGTACTTC.

V and J are TRBV28 and TRBJ2-5; 11 bases are shared with TRBD2. The CDR3 is 13 residues long. The trim removed 6 bases at V and 6 bases at J, leaving 3 bases unmatched. The germline V gene encodes CDR1 MDHEN and CDR2 SYDVKM. As DNA, the CDR3 is TGTGCCAGCAGCACTAGCGGGAGTAAGACCCAGTACTTC. Amino acid sequence: CASSTSGSKTQYF.

This clone appeared a few times. The V gene is TRBV28, the J gene TRBJ2-3; TRBD1 matches at 9 bases. Germline-derived CDR1 and CDR2 are MDHEN and SYDVKM. V trimming: 3 bases; J trimming: 1 base; junction bases outside the gene matches: 5. This CDR3 comprises 16 residues. CDR3 DNA: TGTGCCAGCAGTTTTTACAGGGGGCAAGGCACAGATACGCAGTATTTT. Translating it yields CASSFYRGQGTDTQYF.

The V gene is TRBV27, the J gene TRBJ1-5, with D possibly matching TRBD1 (5 bases). CDR3 length: 13 amino acids. V was trimmed by 2 bases and J by 7 bases, leaving 9 bases between them. CDR1 MNHEY and CDR2 SMNVEV come from the germline V gene (reference sequence). The CDR3 spells CASSLGSGQPQHF. The DNA of the CDR3 is TGTGCCAGCAGTTTAGGGTCAGGGCAGCCCCAGCATTTT.

This clone has more than one count but fewer than ten. This chain connects TRBV6-5 to TRBJ1-1; 7 nucleotides align to TRBD1. Germline CDR1 reads MNHEY; CDR2 reads SVGAGI. The CDR3 consists of 12 residues. V lost 8 bases, J lost 5 bases, and 5 bases stayed unmatched. CDR3 DNA: TGTGCCAGCTTGACAGGGCTGACTGAAGCTTTCTTT. Amino acids: CASLTGLTEAFF.

This sequence joins TRBV11-3 and TRBJ2-3; D might be TRBD2 (5 bases). Germline-derived CDR1 and CDR2 are SGHNT and YENEEA. With 3 bases removed from V and 0 bases from J, the gap between germline ends came to 7 bases. CDR3 length: 14 amino acids. The CDR3 protein is CASSFGGSTDTQYF. The CDR3 nucleotides are TGTGCCAGCAGCTTTGGCGGGAGCACAGATACGCAGTATTTT.